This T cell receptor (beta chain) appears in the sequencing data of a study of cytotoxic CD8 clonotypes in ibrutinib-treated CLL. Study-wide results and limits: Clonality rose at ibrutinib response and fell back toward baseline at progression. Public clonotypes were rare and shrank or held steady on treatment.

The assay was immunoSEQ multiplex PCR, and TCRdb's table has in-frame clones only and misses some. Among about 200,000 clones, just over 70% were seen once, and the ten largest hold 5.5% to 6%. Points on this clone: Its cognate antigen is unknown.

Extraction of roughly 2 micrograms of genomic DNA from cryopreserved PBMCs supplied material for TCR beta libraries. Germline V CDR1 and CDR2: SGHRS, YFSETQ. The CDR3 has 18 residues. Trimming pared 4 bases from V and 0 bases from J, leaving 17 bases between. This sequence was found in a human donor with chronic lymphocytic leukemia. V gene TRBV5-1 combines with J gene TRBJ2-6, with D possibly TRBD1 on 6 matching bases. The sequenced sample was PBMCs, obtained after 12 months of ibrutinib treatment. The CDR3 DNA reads TGCGCCAGCAGCCACAACCTTAGGGGGAGCTCTGGGGCCAACGTCCTGACTTTC. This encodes CASSHNLRGSSGANVLTF. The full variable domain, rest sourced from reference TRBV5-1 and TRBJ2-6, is KAGVTQTPRYLIKTRGQQVTLSCSPISGHRSVSWYQQTPGQGLQFLFEYFSETQRNKGNFPGRFSGRQFSNSRSEMNVSTLELGDSALYLCASSHNLRGSSGANVLTFGAGSRLTVL.